Presented here are 17 T cell receptor beta chains from one specimen sequenced in a study of siplizumab effects on memory and regulatory T cells. TCRdb keeps only in-frame clones here, not all; method: immunoSEQ multiplex PCR. This table holds over 65,000 clones, 95% found once. The sequenced material came from CD8+ T cells sorted from blood. Receptor source: a human donor in good health.

The rearrangement links TRBV14 to TRBJ1-3; D remains ambiguous. The V gene's germline CDR1 is SGHDN and CDR2 FVKESK. Trimming left V 2 bases short and J 2 bases short, with 13 bases between. The CDR3 consists of 16 residues. The CDR3 coding sequence is TGTGCCAGCAGCCAAAGTACTCAGTCTACTGGAAACACCATATATTTT. Amino acid sequence: CASSQSTQSTGNTIYF.

The chain links TRBV5-5 to TRBJ2-7; no definite D call. The germline V gene has CDR1 SGHKS and CDR2 YYEKEE (reference sequence). The germline V and J ends were trimmed by 2 bases and 3 bases, with 12 bases remaining between them. The CDR3 runs 14 residues. CDR3 region: CASSLGPGGYEQYF. The CDR3 bases are TGTGCCAGCAGCTTAGGCCCAGGTGGCTACGAGCAGTACTTC.

The gene calls are TRBV9 and TRBJ2-5, with D perhaps TRBD1 (5 bases). CDR1 and CDR2 from the germline V gene are SGDLS and YYNGEE. Between the trimmed V and J ends, which lost 4 bases and 5 bases, there was a span of 15 bases. This CDR3 comprises 14 residues. The CDR3 DNA sequence: TGTGCCAGCAGCCCCCCGGTGGGGCGGGAGACCCAGTACTTC. It translates to CASSPPVGRETQYF.

The rearrangement links TRBV13 to TRBJ2-3; D gene unclear. The CDR3 runs 14 residues. Trimming took off 2 bases at V and 5 bases at J, with 11 bases between the two ends. CDR1 and CDR2 (germline): PRHDT, FYEKMQ (reference sequence). CDR3 in DNA: TGTGCCAGCAGCTTAAGGGCCTCGGAAGATACGCAGTATTTT. Its translation is CASSLRASEDTQYF.

This clone has a handful of counts. V and J are TRBV7-9 and TRBJ2-7; no clear D gene. Germline CDR1 reads SEHNR; CDR2 reads FQNEAQ (reference sequence). With 4 bases removed from V and 0 bases from J, the gap between germline ends came to 10 bases. This CDR3 region has 14 residues. The DNA for the CDR3 is TGTGCCAGCAGCTACTCCGGTCCCTCCTACGAGCAGTACTTC. It translates to CASSYSGPSYEQYF.

CDR3 sequence: CASSYYEEGENYGYTF. CDR3 nucleotide sequence: TGTGCCAGCAGTTATTACGAGGAGGGGGAAAACTATGGCTACACCTTC. The chain joins TRBV6-6 to TRBJ1-2; D might be TRBD1 (6 bases). V was cut by 3 bases and J by 2 bases, with 16 bases left in between. CDR3 length equals 16 residues. CDR1 is MNHNY and CDR2 is SVGAGI in the germline V gene (reference sequence).

This clone was detected a few times. The genes are TRBV21-1 and TRBJ2-3; the D call of TRBD2 is as the table states it, not checked on the DNA. TRBV21-1 is marked as a pseudogene. This CDR3 has 18 residues. CDR3 nucleotide sequence: TGTGCCAGCAGCAGGGGGACTAGCGGGATTAATGGTGCAGATACGCAGTATTTT. This codes for CASSRGTSGINGADTQYF.

The chain combines TRBV6-1 with TRBJ2-7; a weak D match, TRBD1 (6 bases). Trimming left V 3 bases short and J 5 bases short, with 8 bases between. Germline V gene data show CDR1 as MNHNS and CDR2 as SASEGT. CDR3 length equals 12 residues. CDR3 sequence: CASSDTGHEQYF. DNA for the CDR3: TGTGCCAGCAGTGATACAGGGCACGAGCAGTACTTC.

The V call is TRBV5-8, the J call TRBJ2-7; 7 bases line up with TRBD1. CDR1 SGHTS and CDR2 YDEGEE come from the germline V gene. CDR3 length: 15 residues. J gave up 5 bases and V 1 base, and 9 bases lay outside the gene matches. DNA of the CDR3: TGTGCCAGCAGCTTGAGATCGACAGGGTGGGACGAGCAGTACTTC. Its translation is CASSLRSTGWDEQYF.

The chain combines TRBV7-8 with TRBJ2-5; D gene ambiguous. Trimming shortened V by 6 bases and J by 1 base, and 12 bases separated the two germline ends. Germline V gene sequence: CDR1 SGHVS, CDR2 FQNEAQ. The CDR3 has 14 amino acids. The CDR3, as DNA: TGTGCCAGCAGTTTAACAACAGCCCAAGAGACCCAGTACTTC. This sequence encodes CASSLTTAQETQYF.

The chain couples TRBV14 to TRBJ2-3, with D maybe TRBD2 (6 bases). Per germline, CDR1 SGHDN and CDR2 FVKESK. This CDR3 comprises 17 residues. Trimming shortened V by 0 bases and J by 3 bases, and 16 bases separated the two germline ends. Here the CDR3 reads CASSQDLVGRPTDTQYF. In nucleotides, the CDR3 is TGTGCCAGCAGCCAAGATTTGGTCGGGAGACCGACAGATACGCAGTATTTT.

The genes are TRBV9 and TRBJ2-1, with TRBD2 identical over 9 bases. The V and J ends lost 0 bases and 6 bases, in that order; junction bases with no gene match: 4. The length of the CDR3 is 15 residues. The V gene's germline CDR1 is SGDLS and CDR2 YYNGEE. In DNA, the CDR3 is TGTGCCAGCAGCGTAGTTAGCGGGAGCGGCAATGAGCAGTTCTTC. This sequence encodes CASSVVSGSGNEQFF.

The chain couples TRBV28 to TRBJ2-7; TRBD1 aligns across 7 bases. This CDR3 comprises 20 residues. V was pared by 6 bases and J by 1 base, with 24 bases of the junction left unmatched. CDR1 and CDR2 (germline): MDHEN, SYDVKM. The CDR3 bases are TGTGCCAGCAGCTATGGGGTCACAGGGGTTCCTCTTCGTGGTTCCTACGAGCAGTACTTC. This sequence encodes CASSYGVTGVPLRGSYEQYF.

V gene TRBV10-2 combines with J gene TRBJ1-3, with TRBD1 matching over 10 bases. Germline CDR1 reads WSHSY; CDR2 reads SAAADI. V lost 2 bases, J lost 6 bases, and 1 base stayed unmatched. The CDR3 totals 14 residues. CDR3 DNA sequence: TGCGCCAGCAGTGAGGGGACAGGGGTAAACACCATATATTTT. It codes for CASSEGTGVNTIYF.

This sequence joins TRBV27 and TRBJ2-7; D is possibly TRBD1 (6 bases). Germline CDR1 is MNHEY and CDR2 is SMNVEV (reference sequence). This CDR3 contains 13 residues. V lost 6 bases to trimming and J lost 1 base, with 10 bases between them. The CDR3 is CASSLQGSYEQYF. In DNA, the CDR3 is TGTGCCAGCAGCCTACAGGGTTCCTACGAGCAGTACTTC.

V and J are TRBV5-6 and TRBJ2-7; 11 nucleotides match TRBD1. Looked up from germline, CDR1 is SGHDT and CDR2 is YYEEEE. The V and J ends lost 3 bases and 3 bases, in that order; junction bases with no gene match: 2. The CDR3 covers 14 residues. In nucleotides, the CDR3 is TGTGCCAGCAGCTCCGGGACAGGGGGCTACGAGCAGTACTTC. It translates to CASSSGTGGYEQYF.

The table lists this clone with a count of one. This chain uses TRBV6-1 with TRBJ1-2; D remains ambiguous. The CDR3 totals 15 residues. Germline V gives CDR1 MNHNS, CDR2 SASEGT. V lost 7 bases to trimming and J lost 2 bases, with 17 bases between them. CDR3 in amino acids: CASTEYGGTNYGYTF. CDR3 DNA sequence: TGTGCCAGCACCGAATACGGAGGCACGAACTATGGCTACACCTTC.